This T cell receptor (beta chain) derives from a study of cytomegalovirus exposure and HLA in healthy donors. On the study more broadly: From donors who were HLA-typed, an early data release held 80 million or so unique TCRs. Notes on the study in general: Association of a missense DCLRE1C variant with TCR beta V- and J-gene trimming was reported in a later analysis. For presence/absence analyses, sequencing depth was assumed to be roughly uniform across donors. Rare TCR sequences predominated, though certain public TCRs were found in many donors.

A multiplex PCR was run with 60 Vbeta primers and 13 Jbeta primers. Clones were sequenced by immunoSEQ multiplex PCR, and TCRdb holds only the in-frame ones, with some missing. The table counts about 140,000 clones; roughly 2.7% lies in the top ten. Remarks on this clone: Its antigen is as yet unknown.

This receptor was identified in a man aged 35 to 55 in good health and CMV-seronegative. The sample consisted of PBMCs.

The CDR3 spells CASGRGRTGYGSTDTQYF. The CDR3 DNA reads TGTGCTAGTGGTCGGGGCCGTACAGGGTACGGGAGCACAGATACGCAGTATTTT. The chain has TRBV12-5 and TRBJ2-3; perhaps TRBD1 as D (6 bases). Germline loops: CDR1 LGHNT, CDR2 FRNRAP. The CDR3 has 18 residues. V was trimmed by 5 bases and J by 0 bases, leaving 21 bases between them.